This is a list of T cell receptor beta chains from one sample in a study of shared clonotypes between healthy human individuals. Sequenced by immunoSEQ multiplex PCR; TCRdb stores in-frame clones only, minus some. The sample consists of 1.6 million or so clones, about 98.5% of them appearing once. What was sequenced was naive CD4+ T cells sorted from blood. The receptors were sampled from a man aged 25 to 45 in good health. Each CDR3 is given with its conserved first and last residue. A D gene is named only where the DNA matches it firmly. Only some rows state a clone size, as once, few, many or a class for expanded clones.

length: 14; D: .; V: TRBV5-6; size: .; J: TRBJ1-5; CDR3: CASSLTRGGQPQHF; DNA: TGTGCCAGCAGCTTGACGAGGGGTGGACAGCCCCAGCATTTT
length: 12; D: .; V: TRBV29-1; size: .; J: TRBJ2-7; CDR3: CSVAGSPYEQYF; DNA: TGCAGCGTTGCCGGGAGCCCCTACGAGCAGTACTTC
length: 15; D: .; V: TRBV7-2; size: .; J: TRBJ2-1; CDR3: CASSFGPTPYNEQFF; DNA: TGTGCCAGCAGCTTCGGGCCAACCCCTTACAATGAGCAGTTCTTC
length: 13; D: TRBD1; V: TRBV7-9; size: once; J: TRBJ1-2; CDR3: CASSPGQGGGYTF; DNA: TGTGCCAGCAGCCCGGGACAGGGAGGTGGCTACACCTTC
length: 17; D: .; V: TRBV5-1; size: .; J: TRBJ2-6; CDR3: CASSLSPSSSGANVLTF; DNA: TGCGCCAGCAGCTTAAGTCCCTCAAGCTCTGGGGCCAACGTCCTGACTTTC
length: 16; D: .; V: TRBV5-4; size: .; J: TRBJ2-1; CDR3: CASSLDGGGSYNEQFF; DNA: TGTGCCAGCAGCTTGGATGGCGGAGGATCCTACAATGAGCAGTTCTTC
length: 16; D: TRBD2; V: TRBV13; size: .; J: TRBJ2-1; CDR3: CASSPGLAGGYNEQFF; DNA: TGTGCCAGCAGCCCGGGACTAGCGGGTGGGTACAATGAGCAGTTCTTC
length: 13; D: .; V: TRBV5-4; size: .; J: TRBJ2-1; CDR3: CASSLRAYNEQFF; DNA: TGTGCCAGCAGCCTCCGGGCTTACAATGAGCAGTTCTTC
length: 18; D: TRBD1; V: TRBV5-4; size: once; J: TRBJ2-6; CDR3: CASSRPGQGTSGANVLTF; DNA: TGTGCCAGCAGCCGGCCGGGACAGGGAACCTCTGGGGCCAACGTCCTGACTTTC
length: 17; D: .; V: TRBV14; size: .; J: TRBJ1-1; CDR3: CASSQDRGSTTDTEAFF; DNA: TGTGCCAGCAGCCAAGATCGTGGCAGCACGACCGACACTGAAGCTTTCTTT
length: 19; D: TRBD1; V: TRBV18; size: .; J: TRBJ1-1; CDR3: CASSPLGTGYELLNTEAFF; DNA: TGTGCCAGCTCACCACTCGGGACAGGGTATGAGCTCTTGAACACTGAAGCTTTCTTT
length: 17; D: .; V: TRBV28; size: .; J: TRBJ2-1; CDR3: CASSLVQVGGAYNEQFF; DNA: TGTGCCAGCAGTTTGGTACAGGTAGGAGGAGCCTACAATGAGCAGTTCTTC
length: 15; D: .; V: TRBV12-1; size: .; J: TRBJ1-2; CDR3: CASSGGAFLNYGYTF; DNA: TGTGCCAGCAGTGGGGGGGCTTTCCTAAACTATGGCTACACCTTC
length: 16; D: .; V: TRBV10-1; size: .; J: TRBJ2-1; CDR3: CASSDALASAYNEQFF; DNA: TGCGCCAGCAGTGATGCCCTAGCGAGTGCCTACAATGAGCAGTTCTTC
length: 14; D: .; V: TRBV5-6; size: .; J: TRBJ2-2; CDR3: CASSLGHASWELFF; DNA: TGTGCCAGCAGCTTGGGACACGCCTCATGGGAGCTGTTTTTT
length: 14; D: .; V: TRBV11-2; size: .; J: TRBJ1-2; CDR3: CASSLAGIGYGYTF; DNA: TGTGCCAGCAGCTTAGCAGGGATTGGCTATGGCTACACCTTC
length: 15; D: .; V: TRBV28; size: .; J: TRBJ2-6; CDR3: CASSLQGGGANVLTF; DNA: TGTGCCAGCAGCCTACAGGGTGGTGGGGCCAACGTCCTGACTTTC
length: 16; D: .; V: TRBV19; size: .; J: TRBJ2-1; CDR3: CASSLVRGTPYNEQFF; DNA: TGTGCCAGTAGCCTAGTGAGGGGGACCCCATACAATGAGCAGTTCTTC
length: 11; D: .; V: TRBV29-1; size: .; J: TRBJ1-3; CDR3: CSVTSGNTIYF; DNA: TGCAGCGTAACCTCTGGAAACACCATATATTTT
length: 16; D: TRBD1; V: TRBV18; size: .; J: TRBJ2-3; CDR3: CASSPRQGRSTDTQYF; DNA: TGTGCCAGCTCACCACGACAGGGAAGGAGCACAGATACGCAGTATTTT
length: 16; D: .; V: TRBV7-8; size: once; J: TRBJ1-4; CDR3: CASSLVWVATNEKLFF; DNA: TGTGCCAGCAGCTTAGTTTGGGTAGCAACTAATGAAAAACTGTTTTTT
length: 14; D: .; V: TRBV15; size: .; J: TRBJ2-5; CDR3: CATSREGGQETQYF; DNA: TGTGCCACCAGCAGAGAGGGAGGCCAAGAGACCCAGTACTTC
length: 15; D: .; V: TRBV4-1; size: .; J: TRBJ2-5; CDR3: CASSQEGGRWETQYF; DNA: TGCGCCAGCAGCCAAGAGGGGGGCAGGTGGGAGACCCAGTACTTC
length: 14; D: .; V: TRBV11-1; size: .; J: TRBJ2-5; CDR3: CASSRGANQETQYF; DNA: TGTGCCAGCAGCCGGGGGGCGAACCAAGAGACCCAGTACTTC
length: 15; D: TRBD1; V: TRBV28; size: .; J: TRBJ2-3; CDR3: CASSLPGGSTDTQYF; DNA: TGTGCCAGCAGTTTACCAGGGGGCTCCACAGATACGCAGTATTTT
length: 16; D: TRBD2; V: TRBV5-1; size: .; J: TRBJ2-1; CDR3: CASSLGTGGPSGEQFF; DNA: TGCGCCAGCAGCTTAGGCACGGGAGGGCCGAGCGGTGAGCAGTTCTTC
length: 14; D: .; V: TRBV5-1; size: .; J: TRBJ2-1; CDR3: CASRQLAGTNEQFF; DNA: TGCGCCAGCAGACAACTGGCAGGGACCAATGAGCAGTTCTTC
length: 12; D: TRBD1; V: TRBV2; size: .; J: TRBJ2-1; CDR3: CASWDRYNEQFF; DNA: TGTGCCAGCTGGGACAGGTACAATGAGCAGTTCTTC
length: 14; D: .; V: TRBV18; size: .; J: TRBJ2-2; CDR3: CASSPSRNTGELFF; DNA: TGTGCCAGCTCACCTTCCAGAAACACCGGGGAGCTGTTTTTT